Sequencing of this T cell receptor beta chain was carried out in a study of cytomegalovirus exposure and HLA in healthy donors. This clone was observed a few times. The antigen is undetermined. Each donor was nominally healthy when sampled (though unrecorded immune exposures were likely). Primers for the PCR totalled 60 Vbeta and 13 Jbeta. Assay: immunoSEQ multiplex PCR; the TCRdb copy retains only in-frame clones and omits some. The table shows roughly 150,000 clones, with roughly 84% occurring only once. Study results and caveats: Later on, an analysis found that several of the most significant clusters appeared to be linked to common viral pathogens, which included parvovirus B19.

This TCR derives from a woman under 30 in good health and CMV-seronegative. The sample taken for sequencing was PBMCs.

The CDR3 spells CASSPPGVTGTNTEAFF. In nucleotides, the CDR3 is TGTGCCAGCTCACCTCCGGGTGTAACAGGGACGAACACTGAAGCTTTCTTT. The chain has TRBV18 and TRBJ1-1; D possibly corresponds to TRBD1 (6 bases). This CDR3 is 17 amino acids long. The germline V gene has CDR1 KGHSH and CDR2 LQKENI. Trimming stripped 3 bases from V and 1 base from J, with 18 bases between.